This T cell receptor (beta chain) was documented in a study of a mutant IDH1 vaccine in newly diagnosed glioma. The overall study: Treated patients comprised around 60% males and around 38% females, mean age 40.4 years.

TCRdb's table, derived via immunoSEQ multiplex PCR, lists solely in-frame clones and lacks some. Of nearly 35,000 clones in the sample, about 79% were seen once. As regards this clone: No antigen is known for it.

The germline CDR1 and CDR2 sequences are MNHEY and SMNVEV (reference sequence). V dropped 5 bases and J dropped 3 bases, with 20 bases sitting between them. This CDR3 is built from 16 residues. Time point described: week 5, during vaccination. Vaccinated patients received 300 ug of mutant IDH1 20-mer peptide per dose, with topical imiquimod. Sequenced material: PBMCs, taken from a glioma patient whose treatment included an IDH1 peptide vaccine. The rearrangement joins TRBV27 to TRBJ2-7; D perhaps matches TRBD2 (6 bases). This sequence was found in a man under 40 with glioma. CDR3 nucleotides: TGTGCCAGCAGTAACCCACGGGGACTTCACCACTACGAGCAGTACTTC. It translates to CASSNPRGLHHYEQYF.